The sequence of this T cell receptor (beta chain) was determined in a study of shared clonotypes between healthy human individuals (dated by TCRdb to about 2020). Regarding the study in general: The cohort comprised a couple of women and a few men aged 18 to 49 years. For each donor, three plates each were used for CD4 naive and CD4 memory, two plates were used for CD8 naive, and one plate was used for CD8 memory. To estimate repertoire size and how much clonotype sharing occurs between individuals, the study deeply sequenced the blood TCR repertoires of roughly 5 healthy adults. To increase sequencing depth and limit assay-specific biases, TCR repertoire library preparation and sequencing were carried out by different laboratories using diverse techniques. Between about 0.94 and 8.9 billion PBMCs per donor were obtained by leukapheresis.

Details on this clone: The specificity of this receptor is unknown. There are no base qualities to consult, and no much larger clone falls within one base.

Donors were healthy HIV-negative adults with no recently reported acute infections or vaccinations. Every donor was a Caucasian adult residing in Nashville, Tennessee, USA. CD4+ T cells were enriched by magnetic negative selection; naive cells were then positively selected on CD45RA, and the negative fraction formed the memory subset. Blood was obtained by leukapheresis, after which PBMCs were separated by Ficoll-Histopaque density gradient centrifugation and cryopreserved in liquid nitrogen vapor phase. Analytical flow cytometry was used to check the purity and quantity of every magnetically sorted T cell population. From each sorted fraction, genomic DNA was isolated and quantified by UV absorbance on a Nanodrop 2000c. The investigation overall reported the following: Pairwise subsampling led to the expectation that sequencing depth would affect the degree of clonotype sharing among donors. Sampling was restricted to blood, and TCR repertoires in tissue are likely to differ from TCR repertoires in blood. The genetic and exposure-history diversity represented was limited by the small number of donors. Higher generation probabilities were observed for clonotypes shared by all four sorted-subset donors than for non-shared clonotypes. Across a few donors, around 5% of naive CD4, approximately 3.5% of naive CD8, approximately 2.5% of memory CD4, and around 0.4% of memory CD8 clonotypes were shared. Estimated clonotype richness was generally larger for naive than for memory subsets. Even with the large sequencing depth, rarefaction of the sorted-subset datasets indicated that sequencing was incomplete.

Using the deep immunoSEQ assay, multiplex PCR amplified TCR CDR3 regions from genomic DNA. For each cell subset, the extracted genomic DNA was distributed evenly across all wells of several immunoSEQ 96-well plates, and each plate served as one replicate. For sorted subsets, 150 to 200 ng genomic DNA, equal to some 30,000 T cell genomes, was loaded into each replicate PCR. Purified libraries were measured with a Qubit 3.0 fluorometer, size-checked on a Bioanalyzer 2100, and measured again with the KAPA Library Quantification kit. A separate single-read 150-cycle Illumina NextSeq 550 flow cell was used to sequence each immunoSEQ 96-well plate. Turning to the authors' computational methods: Because only junctional sequences without quality scores were contained in the immunoSEQ output, filtering matching that applied to full-length reads could not be performed. To assign V/J genes and CDR3, sequences were annotated against IMGT germline references using PyIR, a Python wrapper for IgBLAST v1.9. Reads were removed for weak V/J assignments (E-value above 1e-6), missing CDR3, stop codons, out-of-frame junctions, or ambiguous translated residues. V3J clonotypes were defined as sequences sharing an identical inferred V gene, J gene, and CDR3 amino acid sequence. Percentage overlap between repertoires was computed as shared unique clonotypes divided by the size of the smaller repertoire. RTK rarefaction, the Chao1 estimator, and Recon v2.1 estimates of unobserved clonotypes were used to assess repertoire richness. OLGA was used to compute generation probabilities for all TCRbeta clonotypes that the gDNA method yielded from a few donors. Drawn from immuneACCESS, this table holds only the in-frame rearrangements with V and J called that TCRdb kept. Clones are partly lost; checked studies trace under half to an unresolved V gene and leave the rest unexplained. The V and J calls and clone size come from that table; D and trimming were worked out from the DNA. The sample records 400,000 to 600,000 clones, roughly 95% of which are singletons. The ten largest clonotypes hold about 0.064% of the sample.

Spanning cysteine to phenylalanine, the CDR3 consists of 15 amino acids. The sequence is cut down to CDR3 DNA, 45 bases in frame from base 1. The germline V gene provides CDR1 SGDLS and CDR2 YYNGEE. Ends trimmed: V by 3 bases, J by 1 base; bases unmatched to a gene: 6. The receptor was derived from a woman in her twenties or thirties in good health. The V and J segments used are TRBV9 and TRBJ1-1; TRBD1 matches 7 bases in the middle. Sequences were obtained from naive CD4+ T cells sorted from blood. Reading the label with the study, this specimen's cell subset or site is: CD45RA+ positively selected. The CDR3 region reads CASSGNYRGNTEAFF. The nucleotides read TGTGCCAGCAGCGGCAACTACAGGGGGAACACTGAAGCTTTCTTT.